Following are 13 T cell receptor beta chains from one sample sequenced in a study of blood T cell repertoires in COVID-19. The assay was immunoSEQ multiplex PCR, and TCRdb's table has in-frame clones only and misses some. The sample shows approximately 190,000 clones, 80% to 90% of them seen only once. Sequenced material: peripheral blood. The receptor set was obtained from a human donor in a cohort sampled during active COVID-19.

This clone was counted once. The V gene is TRBV12-3 or TRBV12-4, the J gene TRBJ2-5, with 8 bases identical to TRBD2. After removal of 5 bases from V and 4 bases from J, the junction contained 3 bases not matched to a gene. This CDR3 region has 13 residues. The CDR3: CASSLTSVETQYF. The CDR3, as DNA: TGTGCCAGCAGTCTGACTAGCGTAGAGACCCAGTACTTC.

The rearrangement uses TRBV5-5 and TRBJ2-1, with 9 nucleotides matching TRBD1. Germline V gene data show CDR1 as SGHKS and CDR2 as YYEKEE (reference sequence). The V gene end was trimmed by 4 bases and the J gene end by 5 bases; junction bases not matched to a gene: 7. The CDR3 covers 15 residues. Written as DNA, the CDR3 is TGTGCCAGCAGCCGGGGACAGGGTTCCCACAATGAGCAGTTCTTC. Protein sequence: CASSRGQGSHNEQFF. Filled out from reference TRBV5-5 and TRBJ2-1, the complete variable domain reads DAGVTQSPTHLIKTRGQQVTLRCSPISGHKSVSWYQQVLGQGPQFIFQYYEKEERGRGNFPDRFSARQFPNYSSELNVNALLLGDSALYLCASSRGQGSHNEQFFGPGTRLTVL.

The V call is TRBV28, the J call TRBJ1-4; TRBD1 matches at 8 bases. Germline lookup yields CDR1 MDHEN and CDR2 SYDVKM. Trimming took 3 bases from V and 3 from J; bases not matched to a gene: 3. This CDR3 has 15 amino acids. The CDR3 DNA sequence: TGTGCCAGCAGTTTCCCGACAGGGGCTAATGAAAAACTGTTTTTT. Translating it yields CASSFPTGANEKLFF.

The chain has TRBV5-1 and TRBJ1-5, with D possibly TRBD1 on 6 matching bases. V lost 0 bases to trimming and J lost 5 bases, with 15 bases between them. From germline, CDR1 is SGHRS and CDR2 YFSETQ. The CDR3 consists of 16 residues. CDR3 nucleotide sequence: TGCGCCAGCAGCTTGGCCGGTGGCGGACAGTATCAGCCCCAGCATTTT. Protein product: CASSLAGGGQYQPQHF.

The J gene is TRBJ1-1, the V gene TRBV29-1, with TRBD1 identical over 8 bases. Germline loops: CDR1 SQVTM, CDR2 ANQGSEA. This CDR3 spans 13 amino acids. V gave up 7 bases and J gave up 4 bases; unmatched junction bases: 8. CDR3 DNA: TGCAGCGCTATTAGGGGGACAGGCACTGAAGCTTTCTTT. Translated: CSAIRGTGTEAFF.

The rearrangement uses TRBV5-1 and TRBJ2-3, with 7 bases that match TRBD1. This CDR3 has 14 amino acids. Germline CDR1 SGHRS, CDR2 YFSETQ. The junction had 2 bases not matched to a gene; V was cut back by 3 bases and J by 1 base. CDR3 DNA sequence: TGCGCCAGCAGCTCCGACAGGGGCACAGATACGCAGTATTTT. Protein product: CASSSDRGTDTQYF.

The chain has TRBV4-1 and TRBJ2-7, with 7 bases fitting TRBD2. There are 15 residues in the CDR3. Germline V gene lookup returns CDR1 MGHRA and CDR2 YSYEKL. V lost 7 bases, J lost 2 bases, and 11 bases stayed unmatched. The CDR3 bases are TGCGCCAGCACCAGGGAGGCGGGAGCCACCTACGAGCAGTACTTC. Translation: CASTREAGATYEQYF.

The chain has TRBV7-6 and TRBJ2-3, with D uncertain. The germline V gene encodes CDR1 SGHVS and CDR2 FNYEAQ. Trimming took 3 bases from V and 8 from J, leaving 15 bases between them. There are 14 residues in the CDR3. CDR3 coding DNA: TGTGCCAGCAGCTTGAACCGCTTGACGGGTACGCAGTATTTT. Amino acid sequence: CASSLNRLTGTQYF.

This clone was seen more than once but under ten times. V is TRBV5-1 and J is TRBJ1-1; D is perhaps TRBD1 (6 bases). This CDR3 is 15 amino acids long. The germline gives CDR1 SGHRS, CDR2 YFSETQ. V lost 4 bases and J 4 bases, leaving 17 bases between the germline ends. The CDR3 nucleotides read TGCGCCAGCAGCCCCCCATCAGGGGAGGGCACTGAAGCTTTCTTT. Translated, it gives CASSPPSGEGTEAFF.

The gene calls are TRBV3-1 (or the pseudogene TRBV3-2) and TRBJ1-5; D gene uncertain. Trimming left V 0 bases short and J 9 bases short, with 12 bases between. The CDR3 contains 14 residues. Germline V gene data show CDR1 as LGHDT and CDR2 as YNNKEL (reference sequence). CDR3 in amino acids: CASSQDRFRGPQHF. CDR3 sequence (DNA): TGTGCCAGCAGCCAAGATCGGTTCCGGGGGCCCCAGCATTTT.

This clone turned up a few times. The chain joins TRBV30 to TRBJ1-1; the D gene is possibly TRBD1 (5 bases). The CDR3 extends over 10 amino acids. The germline V gene encodes CDR1 GTSNPN and CDR2 SVGIG (reference sequence). V lost 5 bases to trimming and J lost 8 bases, with 9 bases between them. CDR3 sequence: CAWDSGEAFF. The CDR3 DNA reads TGTGCCTGGGATTCAGGGGAAGCTTTCTTT.

The genes are TRBV18 and TRBJ1-1; D remains ambiguous. Germline CDR1 reads KGHSH; CDR2 reads LQKENI. This CDR3 has 13 amino acids. Trimming removed 6 bases from V and 2 bases from J, with 10 bases in between. CDR3: CASSRTGNTEAFF. CDR3 nucleotides: TGTGCCAGCTCGCGGACTGGAAACACTGAAGCTTTCTTT.

The V and J genes are TRBV7-9 and TRBJ2-5; tentative D call: TRBD2 (6 bases). Germline lookup yields CDR1 SEHNR and CDR2 FQNEAQ (reference sequence). V was cut by 5 bases and J by 4 bases, with 11 bases left in between. The CDR3 has 13 amino acids. CDR3 sequence: CASSGTFGETQYF. The CDR3 bases are TGTGCCAGCAGCGGGACTTTTGGAGAGACCCAGTACTTC.